These 7 T cell receptor beta chains were all obtained from the same sample, sequenced in a study of T cells in Graves' hyperthyroidism and ophthalmopathy. Amplification of TCR beta CDR3 regions was performed using RNA transcripts as template. The HTBI primer set served for first-round RT-PCR of the TCR CDR3. TCRdb re-analysed the multiplex PCR reads in MiXCR, keeping a single row per CDR3 protein. Of around 190,000 distinct CDR3 sequences listed, approximately 16% are singletons. Sequenced input: blood. The source of these receptors is a woman aged 50 to 60 with Graves' hyperthyroidism.

This clonotype was recorded many times. The V call is TRBV6-1, the J call TRBJ1-2; 7 bases map to TRBD1. Germline V CDR1 and CDR2: MNHNS, SASEGT. V dropped 2 bases and J dropped 5; count of bases not matched to a gene: 14. This CDR3 has 17 amino acids. The CDR3 region is CASSENFLGTEPYGYTF. CDR3 bases: TGTGCCAGCAGTGAAAATTTCCTGGGGACAGAACCGTATGGCTACACCTTC.

In this sample, this clonotype turned up a few times. V gene TRBV12-3 or TRBV12-4 combines with J gene TRBJ2-2; tentatively, D is TRBD1 (6 bases). Trimming took off 6 bases at V and 0 bases at J, with 14 bases between the two ends. This CDR3 comprises 16 residues. The CDR3: CASRERGNANTGELFF. CDR3 in DNA: TGTGCCAGCAGGGAAAGGGGGAACGCGAACACCGGGGAGCTGTTTTTT.

This clonotype was recorded a few times. This rearrangement joins TRBV14 to TRBJ1-2, with 7 bases aligning to TRBD1. Trimming took 0 bases from V and 8 from J; bases not matched to a gene: 12. This CDR3 is 16 amino acids long. The V gene's germline CDR1 is SGHDN and CDR2 FVKESK. The CDR3, as DNA: TGTGCCAGCAGCCAAGATTTAATAGGGGGCGCGGAAGGCTACACCTTC. Protein: CASSQDLIGGAEGYTF.

This chain links TRBV28 with TRBJ2-3; 8 bases line up with TRBD2. The CDR3 loop spans 15 amino acids. V was pared by 2 bases and J by 3 bases, with 4 bases of the junction left unmatched. Germline loops: CDR1 MDHEN, CDR2 SYDVKM. The CDR3 region has the DNA TGTGCCAGCAGTTTAACCGGGGGGGGGACAGATACGCAGTATTTT. It codes for CASSLTGGGTDTQYF.

This clonotype was found many times. The CDR3 DNA reads as TGTGCCACCAGCAGAGGAGGGTACGAGCAGTACTTC. It yields the protein CATSRGGYEQYF. This chain uses TRBV15 with TRBJ2-7; perhaps TRBD2 as D (5 bases). Germline V gene data show CDR1 as LNHNV and CDR2 as YYDKDF (reference sequence). V gave up 1 base and J gave up 4 bases, with 5 bases separating them. This CDR3 has 12 amino acids.

The gene calls are TRBV5-1 and TRBJ2-5; D possibly corresponds to TRBD1 (6 bases). CDR3 length: 15 residues. V was clipped by 4 bases and J by 1 base, with 14 bases between them. Germline CDR1 SGHRS, CDR2 YFSETQ. The CDR3 is CASSPGRDTQETQYF. The CDR3 nucleotides are TGCGCCAGCAGCCCGGGCCGGGACACCCAAGAGACCCAGTACTTC.

This clonotype occurred many times. The chain uses TRBV20-1 and TRBJ2-1; the match to TRBD2 covers 10 bases. Trimming cost V 3 bases and J 7 bases; bases outside gene matches: 9. The CDR3 sequence is 15 residues long. Germline loops: CDR1 DFQATT, CDR2 SNEGSKA (reference sequence). As DNA, the CDR3 is TGCAGTGCTAGTCCCGTGGCTAGCGGGAGTAATGAGCAGTTCTTC. This codes for CSASPVASGSNEQFF.